These 23 T cell receptor beta chains came from one sample sequenced in a study of T-cell reconstitution after alpha-beta-depleted transplantation in children. TCRbeta library construction was performed incorporating unique molecular identifiers. TCRdb reprocessed the PCR reads with MiXCR, giving one entry per CDR3 protein. The sample yields approximately 520,000 distinct CDR3 sequences, about 33% seen once. The sequenced sample was PBMCs from the stem cell graft donor, obtained from the stem cell graft. These receptors came from a human donor who donated a stem cell graft to a child with aplastic anemia.

This clonotype was seen only a few times. The CDR3 loop is CASSQAGQGTNEQFF. The CDR3, as DNA: TGCGCCAGCAGCCAAGCGGGACAGGGGACGAATGAGCAGTTCTTC. The chain carries TRBV4-3 and TRBJ2-1; 10 bases line up with TRBD1. The J segment lost 7 bases and the V segment lost 1 base, leaving 4 bases of the junction unmatched. Germline assignment: CDR1 LGHNA and CDR2 YSLEER. The CDR3 spans 15 residues.

The chain is built from TRBV6-2 or TRBV6-3 and TRBJ2-1; weak D call: TRBD2 (5 bases). The CDR3 length is 11 residues. V was cut by 7 bases and J by 9 bases, with 10 bases left in between. Per germline, CDR1 MNHEY and CDR2 SVGEGT. DNA of the CDR3: TGTGCCAGCACCGACGGAGGTGAGCAGTTCTTC. This gives the protein CASTDGGEQFF.

The gene calls are TRBV13 and TRBJ2-1, with 12 nucleotides matching TRBD2. The CDR3 length is 16 residues. Germline CDR1 is PRHDT and CDR2 is FYEKMQ (reference sequence). The V gene end was trimmed by 5 bases and the J gene end by 8 bases; junction bases not matched to a gene: 10. In DNA form, the CDR3 reads TGTGCCAGCAGCCTAAGACTAGCGGGAGCCAGGGATGAGCAGTTCTTC. Translation gives CASSLRLAGARDEQFF.

The rearrangement joins TRBV27 to TRBJ2-7, with D possibly TRBD1 on 6 matching bases. V was pared by 3 bases and J by 3 bases, with 12 bases between. This CDR3 region has 14 residues. Germline CDR1 and CDR2: MNHEY and SMNVEV (reference sequence). The CDR3 DNA is TGTGCCAGCAGTTTGTATGGGGGCGGCTACGAGCAGTACTTC. It is translated as CASSLYGGGYEQYF.

The chain employs TRBV20-1 and TRBJ2-2; D unclear. The V end was cut by 3 bases, the J end by 7 bases, with 12 bases between. The CDR3 has 13 residues. The germline CDR1 and CDR2 sequences are DFQATT and SNEGSKA (reference sequence). The CDR3 here is CSARVESYGELFF. The CDR3 DNA follows: TGCAGTGCTAGGGTGGAGAGCTACGGGGAGCTGTTTTTT.

This clonotype has a handful of counts. Here the CDR3 reads CAISAASGEQFF. The CDR3 nucleotides are TGTGCCATCAGTGCTGCCTCAGGTGAGCAGTTCTTC. The chain uses TRBV10-3 and TRBJ2-1; D is uncertain. This CDR3 is 12 amino acids long. Germline V CDR1 and CDR2: ENHRY, SYGVKD. The V gene lost 4 bases and the J gene lost 9 bases, with 10 bases spanning the gap.

This clonotype was seen more than once but under ten times. This chain connects TRBV6-2 or TRBV6-3 to TRBJ2-7; D may correspond to TRBD1 or TRBD2 (5 bases each). This CDR3 has 12 residues. The V gene's germline CDR1 is MNHEY and CDR2 SVGEGT. V shed 5 bases and J shed 1 base, with 6 bases lying between them. CDR3 sequence: CASSGTSYEQYV. The CDR3 DNA reads as TGTGCCAGCAGTGGGACGTCCTACGAGCAGTACGTC.

V and J are TRBV10-3 and TRBJ2-5; D is ambiguous. The length of the CDR3 is 13 residues. From germline, CDR1 is ENHRY and CDR2 SYGVKD. V lost 5 bases to trimming and J lost 2 bases, with 9 bases between them. The CDR3 coding sequence is TGTGCCATCAGTTCGACGGCTCAAGAGACCCAGTACTTC. Protein: CAISSTAQETQYF.

This chain uses TRBV29-1 with TRBJ2-3; maybe TRBD2 (6 bases). Germline lookup yields CDR1 SQVTM and CDR2 ANQGSEA. CDR3 length equals 13 residues. V was trimmed by 7 bases and J by 0 bases, leaving 11 bases between them. CDR3 coding DNA: TGCAGCGCGGGGGAAGGTAGCACAGATACGCAGTATTTT. This translates into CSAGEGSTDTQYF.

This clonotype was counted between two and nine times. This chain joins TRBV12-3 or TRBV12-4 and TRBJ2-5, with D possibly matching TRBD2 (6 bases). The CDR3 has 14 residues. The V end lost 3 bases, the J end lost 2 bases, and 10 bases lay between the germline ends. DNA of the CDR3: TGTGCCAGCAGTTTGCTCGGGAGACAAGAGACCCAGTACTTC. It is translated as CASSLLGRQETQYF.

This clonotype was counted only a few times. J is TRBJ1-1 and V is TRBV5-1; the match to TRBD1 covers 11 bases. After removal of 4 bases from V and 0 bases from J, the junction contained 5 bases not matched to a gene. Germline-derived CDR1 and CDR2 are SGHRS and YFSETQ. The CDR3 runs to 16 residues. The CDR3 is CASSPGQGALNTEAFF. The CDR3 DNA is TGCGCCAGCAGCCCAGGACAGGGGGCTCTGAACACTGAAGCTTTCTTT.

Comments on this clonotype: The conserved phenylalanine or tryptophan is not found at the CDR3 terminus, so this likely reflects a read error. The chain recombines TRBV5-6 with TRBJ2-1; D is possibly TRBD1 (5 bases). V was shortened by 1 base and J by 1 base, with 6 bases between the two germline ends. The CDR3 is made up of 14 amino acids. CDR1 is SGHDT and CDR2 is YYEEEE in the germline V gene. As DNA, the CDR3 is TGTGCCAGCAGCTTGCCAGGGTCCTACAATGAGCAGTTCTTG. Encoded protein: CASSLPGSYNEQFL.

This clonotype has more than one count but fewer than ten. The chain has TRBV18 and TRBJ2-7; no clear D gene. This CDR3 is 13 amino acids long. V dropped 6 bases and J dropped 5 bases, with 14 bases sitting between them. Germline CDR1 reads KGHSH; CDR2 reads LQKENI. The CDR3 sequence is CASSPNIENEQYV. CDR3 nucleotide sequence: TGTGCCAGCTCTCCTAACATAGAGAACGAGCAGTACGTC.

J is TRBJ2-3 and V is TRBV28; 8 bases map to TRBD2. Germline V gene data show CDR1 as MDHEN and CDR2 as SYDVKM. V shed 7 bases, J shed 1 base, and the junction held 1 base outside the gene matches. CDR3 length: 13 residues. CDR3 in DNA: TGTGCCAGCAACGGGGGGGGCACAGATACGCAGTATTTT. This gives the protein CASNGGGTDTQYF.

The V and J genes are TRBV30 and TRBJ1-1, with D tentatively TRBD1 (6 bases). V was trimmed by 0 bases and J by 1 base, leaving 9 bases between them. The CDR3 has 14 amino acids. Germline CDR1 GTSNPN, CDR2 SVGIG (reference sequence). CDR3 in amino acids: CAWSVGGPNTEAFF. CDR3 nucleotides: TGTGCCTGGAGTGTTGGGGGCCCGAACACTGAAGCTTTCTTT.

The chain couples TRBV19 to TRBJ1-4, with no clear D. CDR1 is LNHDA and CDR2 is SQIVND in the germline V gene (reference sequence). The CDR3 extends over 13 amino acids. Trimming pared 9 bases from V and 11 bases from J, leaving 19 bases between. The CDR3: CASALRGLRKLFF. The CDR3 nucleotides are TGTGCCAGCGCTCTCCGGGGATTGAGGAAACTGTTTTTT.

This clonotype occurred a few times. The chain employs TRBV5-6 and TRBJ2-2; 7 nucleotides line up with TRBD1. The V segment lost 5 bases and the J segment 0 bases; nucleotides outside the gene matches: 4. The CDR3 spans 15 residues. The germline gives CDR1 SGHDT, CDR2 YYEEEE. This chain's CDR3 is CASRRQGSNTGELFF. CDR3 coding DNA: TGTGCCAGCAGACGACAGGGTTCGAACACCGGGGAGCTGTTTTTT.

The chain is built from TRBV9 and TRBJ2-7; 7 bases align to TRBD2. Germline CDR1 SGDLS, CDR2 YYNGEE. The CDR3 spans 14 residues. Trimming took 2 bases from V and 3 from J; bases not matched to a gene: 5. CDR3 sequence (DNA): TGTGCCAGCAGCGTGGGAGCGGGGAACTACGAGCAGTACGTC. It encodes CASSVGAGNYEQYV.

The CDR3 coding sequence is TGTGCCAGCAGCTTAGGATCGATAACCTACGAGCAGTACGTC. Translated, it gives CASSLGSITYEQYV. The rearrangement uses TRBV11-2 and TRBJ2-7, with unresolved D. This CDR3 is 14 amino acids long. V was clipped by 1 base and J by 2 bases, with 9 bases between them. Looked up from germline, CDR1 is SGHAT and CDR2 is FQNNGV.

The chain employs TRBV27 and TRBJ1-2, with unresolved D. V shed 5 bases and J shed 0 bases, with 13 bases lying between them. The CDR3 totals 15 residues. Per germline, CDR1 MNHEY and CDR2 SMNVEV (reference sequence). In DNA, the CDR3 is TGTGCCAGCAGTCCCGACCGTCTGACTAACTATGGCTACACCTTC. Translating gives CASSPDRLTNYGYTF.

This sequence joins TRBV9 and TRBJ1-5; TRBD1 matches at 7 bases. CDR1 and CDR2 (germline): SGDLS, YYNGEE. J gave up 1 base and V 0 bases, and 1 base lay outside the gene matches. The CDR3 totals 15 residues. For the CDR3, the DNA is TGTGCCAGCAGCGTAGAGGGACAGAGCAATCAGCCCCAGCATTTT. It yields the protein CASSVEGQSNQPQHF.

This clonotype was observed a handful of times. This chain joins TRBV12-3 or TRBV12-4 and TRBJ2-7; perhaps TRBD2 as D (6 bases). The V and J ends lost 4 bases and 4 bases respectively, with 14 bases between them. The CDR3 runs 14 residues. The CDR3 protein is CASSSGTQPYEQYF. Here the CDR3 DNA reads TGTGCCAGCAGTTCCGGGACTCAGCCTTACGAGCAGTACTTC.

In its sample, this clonotype was seen a few times. The chain has TRBV20-1 and TRBJ2-3, with 11 nucleotides matching TRBD2. Germline loops: CDR1 DFQATT, CDR2 SNEGSKA (reference sequence). CDR3 length: 16 residues. J was trimmed by 5 bases and V by 6 bases; bases with no gene match: 13. CDR3 bases: TGCAGTGCCCTACATAGCGGGAGGGCCTTTGGAGATACGCAGTATTTT. Translated, it gives CSALHSGRAFGDTQYF.